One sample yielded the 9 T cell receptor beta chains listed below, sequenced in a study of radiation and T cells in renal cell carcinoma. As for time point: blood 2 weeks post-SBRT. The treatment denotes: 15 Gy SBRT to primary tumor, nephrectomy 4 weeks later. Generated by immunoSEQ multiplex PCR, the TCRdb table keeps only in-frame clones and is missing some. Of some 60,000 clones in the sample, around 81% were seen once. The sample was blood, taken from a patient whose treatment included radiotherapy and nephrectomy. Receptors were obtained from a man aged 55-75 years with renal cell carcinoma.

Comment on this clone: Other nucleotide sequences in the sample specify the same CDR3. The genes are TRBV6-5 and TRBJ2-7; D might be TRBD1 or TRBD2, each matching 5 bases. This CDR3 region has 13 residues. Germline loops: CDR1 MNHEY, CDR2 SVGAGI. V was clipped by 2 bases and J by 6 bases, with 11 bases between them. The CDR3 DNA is TGTGCCAGCAGTTACGGGACCGGCCGCGAGCAGTACTTC. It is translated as CASSYGTGREQYF.

The CDR3 coding sequence is TGTGCCAGCGCCAGGGGAAGGAGCAATCAGCCCCAGCATTTT. It translates to CASARGRSNQPQHF. The rearrangement joins TRBV6-5 to TRBJ1-5; tentative D call: TRBD1 (6 bases). Trimming stripped 8 bases from V and 1 base from J, with 12 bases between. CDR1 and CDR2 from the germline V gene are MNHEY and SVGAGI. The CDR3 is 14 residues long.

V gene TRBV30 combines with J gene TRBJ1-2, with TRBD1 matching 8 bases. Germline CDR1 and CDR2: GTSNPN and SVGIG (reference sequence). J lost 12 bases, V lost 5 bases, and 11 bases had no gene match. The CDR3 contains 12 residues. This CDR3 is CAWGGQGWFHTF. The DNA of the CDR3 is TGTGCCTGGGGTGGACAGGGATGGTTCCACACCTTC.

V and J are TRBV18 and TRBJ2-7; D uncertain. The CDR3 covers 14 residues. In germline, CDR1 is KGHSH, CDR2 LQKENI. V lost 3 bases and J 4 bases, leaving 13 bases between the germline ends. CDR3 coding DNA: TGTGCCAGCTCACCCCAGGCTCGGTCGTACGAGCAGTACGTC. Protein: CASSPQARSYEQYV.

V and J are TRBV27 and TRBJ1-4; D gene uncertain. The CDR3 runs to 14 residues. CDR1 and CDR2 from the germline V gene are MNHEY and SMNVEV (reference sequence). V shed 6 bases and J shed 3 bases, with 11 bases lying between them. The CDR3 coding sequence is TGTGCCAGCAGCCGCAGGTCTTCTAATGAAAAACTGTTTTTT. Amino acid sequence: CASSRRSSNEKLFF.

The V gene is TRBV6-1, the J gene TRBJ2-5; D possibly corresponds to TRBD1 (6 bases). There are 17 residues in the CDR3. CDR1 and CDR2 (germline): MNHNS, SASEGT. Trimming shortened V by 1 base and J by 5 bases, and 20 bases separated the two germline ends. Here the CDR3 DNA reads TGTGCCAGCAGTGAAGGGGATTTCGGGCTAACAGGGGAGACCCAGTACTTC. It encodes CASSEGDFGLTGETQYF.

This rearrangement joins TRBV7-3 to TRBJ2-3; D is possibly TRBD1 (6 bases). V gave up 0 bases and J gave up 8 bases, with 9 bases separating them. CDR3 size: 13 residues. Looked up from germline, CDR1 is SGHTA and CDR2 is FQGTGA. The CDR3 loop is CASSLTAQGTQYF. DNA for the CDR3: TGTGCCAGCAGCTTAACGGCACAGGGTACGCAGTATTTT.

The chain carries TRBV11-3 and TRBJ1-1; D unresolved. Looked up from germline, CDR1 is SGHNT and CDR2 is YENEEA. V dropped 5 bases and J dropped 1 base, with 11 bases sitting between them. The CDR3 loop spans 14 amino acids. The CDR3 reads CASSLRRPNTEAFF. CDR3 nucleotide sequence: TGTGCCAGCAGCCTCAGGAGACCGAACACTGAAGCTTTCTTT.

The CDR3 DNA reads TGTGCCAGCAGTTACTCGACACGGGGGCAAGAGACCCAGTACTTC. It yields the protein CASSYSTRGQETQYF. This chain links TRBV6-5 with TRBJ2-5, with TRBD2 as a possible D gene (6 bases). V lost 0 bases, J lost 2 bases, and 10 bases lay in between. CDR1 is MNHEY and CDR2 is SVGAGI in the germline V gene. CDR3 length: 15 residues.